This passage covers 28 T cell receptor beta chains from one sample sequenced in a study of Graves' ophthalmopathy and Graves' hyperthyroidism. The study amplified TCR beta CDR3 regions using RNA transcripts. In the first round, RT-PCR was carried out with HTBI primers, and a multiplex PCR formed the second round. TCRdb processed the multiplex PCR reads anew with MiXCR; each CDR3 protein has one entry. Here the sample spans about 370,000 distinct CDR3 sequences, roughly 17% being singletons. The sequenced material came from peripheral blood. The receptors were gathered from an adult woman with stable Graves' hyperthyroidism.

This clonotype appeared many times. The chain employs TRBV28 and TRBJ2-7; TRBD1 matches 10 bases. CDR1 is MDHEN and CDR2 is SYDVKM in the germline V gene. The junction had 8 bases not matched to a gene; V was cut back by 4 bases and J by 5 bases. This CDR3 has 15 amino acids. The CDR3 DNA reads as TGTGCCAGCAGTTCCCGGGACAGGGGTGTCCACGAGCAGTACTTC. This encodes CASSSRDRGVHEQYF.

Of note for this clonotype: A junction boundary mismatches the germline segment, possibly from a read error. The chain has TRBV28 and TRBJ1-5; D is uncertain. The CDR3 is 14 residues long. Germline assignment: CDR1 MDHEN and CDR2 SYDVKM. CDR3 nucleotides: TGTGCCTCCTTGAAGCAGGCGGTGAGTCAGCCTCAGCATTTT. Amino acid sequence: CASLKQAVSQPQHF.

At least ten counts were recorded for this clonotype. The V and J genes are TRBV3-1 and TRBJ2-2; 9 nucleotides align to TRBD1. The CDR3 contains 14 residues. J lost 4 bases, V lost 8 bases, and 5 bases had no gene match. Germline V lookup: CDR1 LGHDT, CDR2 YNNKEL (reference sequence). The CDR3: CASHRGHGTGELFF. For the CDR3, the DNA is TGTGCCAGCCACAGGGGGCATGGCACCGGGGAGCTGTTTTTT. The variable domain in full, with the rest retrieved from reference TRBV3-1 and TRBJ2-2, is DTAVSQTPKYLVTQMGNDKSIKCEQNLGHDTMYWYKQDSKKFLKIMFSYNNKELIINETVPNRFSPKSPDKAHLNLHINSLELGDSAVYFCASHRGHGTGELFFGEGSRLTVL.

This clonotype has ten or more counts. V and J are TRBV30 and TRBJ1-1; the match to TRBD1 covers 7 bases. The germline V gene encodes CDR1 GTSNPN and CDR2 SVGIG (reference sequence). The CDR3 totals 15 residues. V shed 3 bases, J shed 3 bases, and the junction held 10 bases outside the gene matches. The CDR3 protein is CAWSHPGQLHTEAFF. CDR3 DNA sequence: TGTGCCTGGAGCCACCCGGGACAGCTCCACACTGAAGCTTTCTTT.

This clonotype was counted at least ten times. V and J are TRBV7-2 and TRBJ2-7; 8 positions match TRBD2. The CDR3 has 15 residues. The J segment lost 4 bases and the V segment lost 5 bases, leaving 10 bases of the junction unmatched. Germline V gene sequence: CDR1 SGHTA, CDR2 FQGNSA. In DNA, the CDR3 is TGTGCCAGCAGCCCTCAGAGCGGGAGTGGTTACGAGCAGTACTTC. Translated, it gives CASSPQSGSGYEQYF.

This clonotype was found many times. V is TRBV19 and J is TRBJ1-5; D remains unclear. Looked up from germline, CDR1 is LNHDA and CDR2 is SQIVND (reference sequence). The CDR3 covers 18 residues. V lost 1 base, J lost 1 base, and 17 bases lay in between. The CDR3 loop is CASSIVQGRPLSNQPQHF. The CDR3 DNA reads TGTGCCAGTAGTATAGTCCAAGGACGGCCCCTGAGCAATCAGCCCCAGCATTTT.

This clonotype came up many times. The CDR3 loop is CASNKGRRGYTF. CDR3 sequence (DNA): TGTGCCAGCAATAAGGGTCGTCGAGGCTACACCTTC. J is TRBJ1-2 and V is TRBV12-3 or TRBV12-4, with D unresolved. CDR3 length: 12 residues. V lost 7 bases to trimming and J lost 8 bases, with 14 bases between them.

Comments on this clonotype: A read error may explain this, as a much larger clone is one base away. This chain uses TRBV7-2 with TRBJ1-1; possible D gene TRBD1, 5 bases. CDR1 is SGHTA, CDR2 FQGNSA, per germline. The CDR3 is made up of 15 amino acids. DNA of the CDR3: TGTGCCAGCAGCAAACCCGGGGGTCTGAACACTGAAGCTTGCTTT. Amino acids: CASSKPGGLNTEACF.

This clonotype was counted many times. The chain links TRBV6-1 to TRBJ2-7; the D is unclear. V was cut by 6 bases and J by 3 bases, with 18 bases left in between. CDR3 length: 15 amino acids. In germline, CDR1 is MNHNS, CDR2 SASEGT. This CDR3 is CASRDGVVENYEQYF. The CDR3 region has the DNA TGTGCCAGCAGGGACGGAGTGGTCGAGAACTACGAGCAGTACTTC.

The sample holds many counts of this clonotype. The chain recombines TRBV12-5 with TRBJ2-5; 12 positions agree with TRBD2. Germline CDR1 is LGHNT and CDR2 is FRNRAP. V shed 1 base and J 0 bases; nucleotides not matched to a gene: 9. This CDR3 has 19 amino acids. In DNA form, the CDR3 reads TGTGCTAGTGGTTTGGGCGAGACTAGCGGGAGTGAGTACCAAGAGACCCAGTACTTC. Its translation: CASGLGETSGSEYQETQYF.

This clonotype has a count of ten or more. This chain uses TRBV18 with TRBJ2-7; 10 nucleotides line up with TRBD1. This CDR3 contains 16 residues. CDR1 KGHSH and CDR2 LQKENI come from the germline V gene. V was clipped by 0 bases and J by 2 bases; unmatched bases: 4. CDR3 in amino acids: CASSPPPGQGTYEQYF. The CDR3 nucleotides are TGTGCCAGCTCACCACCGCCGGGACAGGGGACCTACGAGCAGTACTTC.

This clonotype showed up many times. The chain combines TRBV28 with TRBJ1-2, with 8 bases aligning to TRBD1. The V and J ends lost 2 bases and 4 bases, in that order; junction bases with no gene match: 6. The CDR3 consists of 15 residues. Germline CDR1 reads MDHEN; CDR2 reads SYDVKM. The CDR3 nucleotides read TGTGCCAGCAGTTTAGGGGGACAGGTCGGCTATGGCTACACCTTC. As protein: CASSLGGQVGYGYTF.

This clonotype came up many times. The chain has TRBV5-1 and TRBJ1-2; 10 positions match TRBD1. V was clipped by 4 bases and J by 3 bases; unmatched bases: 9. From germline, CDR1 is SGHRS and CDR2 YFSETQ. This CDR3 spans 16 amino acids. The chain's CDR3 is CASSLGRTGGDYGYTF. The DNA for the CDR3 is TGCGCCAGCAGCCTCGGAAGGACAGGGGGTGACTATGGCTACACCTTC.

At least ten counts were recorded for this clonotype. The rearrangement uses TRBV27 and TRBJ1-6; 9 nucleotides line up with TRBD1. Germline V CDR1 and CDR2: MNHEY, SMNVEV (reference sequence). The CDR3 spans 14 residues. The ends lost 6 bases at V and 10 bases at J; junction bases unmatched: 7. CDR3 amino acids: CASRSGTGLSPLHF. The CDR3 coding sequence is TGTGCCAGCAGATCCGGGACAGGGTTGTCACCCCTCCACTTT.

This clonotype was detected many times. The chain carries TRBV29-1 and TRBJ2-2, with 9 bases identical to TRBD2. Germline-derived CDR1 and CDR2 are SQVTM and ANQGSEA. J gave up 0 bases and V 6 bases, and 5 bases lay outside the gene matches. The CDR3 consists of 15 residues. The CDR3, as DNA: TGCAGCGTACACCCTAGCGGGACGAACACCGGGGAGCTGTTTTTT. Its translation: CSVHPSGTNTGELFF.

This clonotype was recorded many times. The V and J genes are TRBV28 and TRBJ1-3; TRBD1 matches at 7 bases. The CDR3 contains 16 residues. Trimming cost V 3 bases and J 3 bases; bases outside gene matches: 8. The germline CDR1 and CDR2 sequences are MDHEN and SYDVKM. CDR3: CASSLPGTVRGNTIYF. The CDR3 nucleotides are TGTGCCAGCAGTTTGCCTGGGACAGTTCGTGGAAACACCATATATTTT.

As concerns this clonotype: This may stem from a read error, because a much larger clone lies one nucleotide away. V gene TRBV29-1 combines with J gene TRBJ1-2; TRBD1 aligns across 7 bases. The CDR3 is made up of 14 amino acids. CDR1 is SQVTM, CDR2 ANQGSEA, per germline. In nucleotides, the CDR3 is TGCTGCGTTCCTAATAGACAGGGAAACTATGGCTACACCTTC. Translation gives CCVPNRQGNYGYTF.

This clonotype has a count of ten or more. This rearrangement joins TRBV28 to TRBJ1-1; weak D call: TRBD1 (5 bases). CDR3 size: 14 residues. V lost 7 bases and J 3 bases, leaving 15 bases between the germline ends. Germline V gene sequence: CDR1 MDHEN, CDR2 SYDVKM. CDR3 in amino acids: CASTLWRGDTEAFF. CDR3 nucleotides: TGTGCCAGCACCCTATGGAGGGGTGACACTGAAGCTTTCTTT.

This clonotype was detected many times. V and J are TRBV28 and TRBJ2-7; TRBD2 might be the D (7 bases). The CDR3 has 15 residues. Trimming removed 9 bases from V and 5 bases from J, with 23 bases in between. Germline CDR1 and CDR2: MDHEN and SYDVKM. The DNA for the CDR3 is TGTGCCAGGTCCCTGGGGGGGCCGGGTTTCAACGAGCAGTACTTC. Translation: CARSLGGPGFNEQYF.

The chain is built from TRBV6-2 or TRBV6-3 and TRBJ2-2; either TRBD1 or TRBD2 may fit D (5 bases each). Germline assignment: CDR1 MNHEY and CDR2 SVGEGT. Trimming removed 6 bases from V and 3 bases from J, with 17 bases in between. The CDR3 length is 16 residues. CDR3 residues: CASSFAGTQDTGELFF. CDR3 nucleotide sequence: TGTGCCAGCAGCTTCGCCGGGACCCAGGACACCGGGGAGCTGTTTTTT.

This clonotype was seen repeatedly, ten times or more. The CDR3 loop reads CASSSSGGAGGNQPQHF. For the CDR3, the DNA is TGTGCCAGTAGTAGTTCGGGGGGCGCAGGGGGCAATCAGCCCCAGCATTTT. The chain is built from TRBV19 and TRBJ1-5, with a tentative D call TRBD1 (6 bases). CDR3 length equals 17 residues. Looked up from germline, CDR1 is LNHDA and CDR2 is SQIVND (reference sequence). V was clipped by 4 bases and J by 2 bases, with 18 bases between them.

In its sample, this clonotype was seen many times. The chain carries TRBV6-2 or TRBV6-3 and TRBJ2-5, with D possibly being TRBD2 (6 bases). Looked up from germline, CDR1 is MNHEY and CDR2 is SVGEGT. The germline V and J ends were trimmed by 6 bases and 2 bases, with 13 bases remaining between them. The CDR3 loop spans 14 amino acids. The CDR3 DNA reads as TGTGCCAGCAGCCCGAGACGGGGGCAAGAGACCCAGTACTTC. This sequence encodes CASSPRRGQETQYF.

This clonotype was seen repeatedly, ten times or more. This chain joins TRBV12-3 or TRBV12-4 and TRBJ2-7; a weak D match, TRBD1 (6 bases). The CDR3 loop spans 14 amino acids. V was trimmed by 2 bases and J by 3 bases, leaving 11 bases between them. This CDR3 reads CASSLQGTVYEQYF. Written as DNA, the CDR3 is TGTGCCAGCAGTTTACAGGGGACCGTCTACGAGCAGTACTTC.

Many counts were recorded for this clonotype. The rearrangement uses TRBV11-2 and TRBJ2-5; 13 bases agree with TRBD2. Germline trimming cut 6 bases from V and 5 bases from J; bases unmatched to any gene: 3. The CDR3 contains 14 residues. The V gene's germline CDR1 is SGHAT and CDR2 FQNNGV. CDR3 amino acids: CASRLAGGEETQYF. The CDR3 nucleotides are TGTGCCAGCAGACTAGCGGGAGGGGAGGAGACCCAGTACTTC. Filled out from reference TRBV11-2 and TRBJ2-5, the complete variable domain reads EAGVAQSPRYKIIEKRQSVAFWCNPISGHATLYWYQQILGQGPKLLIQFQNNGVVDDSQLPKDRFSAERLKGVDSTLKIQPAKLEDSAVYLCASRLAGGEETQYFGPGTRLLVL.

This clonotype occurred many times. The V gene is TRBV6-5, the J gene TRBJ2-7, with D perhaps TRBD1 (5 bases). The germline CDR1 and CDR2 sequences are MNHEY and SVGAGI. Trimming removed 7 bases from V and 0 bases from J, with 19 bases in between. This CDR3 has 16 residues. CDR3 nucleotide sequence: TGTGCCAGCACCAACAAGATGTCCAGGGACTCCTACGAGCAGTACTTC. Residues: CASTNKMSRDSYEQYF.

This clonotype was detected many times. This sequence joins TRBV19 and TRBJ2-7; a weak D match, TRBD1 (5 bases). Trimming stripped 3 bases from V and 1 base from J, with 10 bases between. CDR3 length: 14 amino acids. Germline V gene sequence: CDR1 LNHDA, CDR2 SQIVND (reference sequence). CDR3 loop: CASSMGPYSYEQYF. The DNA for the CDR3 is TGTGCCAGTAGTATGGGGCCCTATTCCTACGAGCAGTACTTC.

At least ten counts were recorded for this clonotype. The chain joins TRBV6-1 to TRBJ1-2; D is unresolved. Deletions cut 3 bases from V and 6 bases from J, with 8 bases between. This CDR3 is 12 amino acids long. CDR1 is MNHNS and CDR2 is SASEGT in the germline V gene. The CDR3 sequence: CASSDPPDGYTF. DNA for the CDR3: TGTGCCAGCAGTGATCCGCCGGATGGCTACACCTTC.

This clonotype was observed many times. CDR3 in amino acids: CASSFMGGTMNTEAFF. CDR3 nucleotides: TGTGCCAGCAGTTTTATGGGGGGCACCATGAACACTGAAGCTTTCTTT. The chain uses TRBV28 and TRBJ1-1; weak D call: TRBD1 (6 bases). The germline CDR1 and CDR2 sequences are MDHEN and SYDVKM. With 3 bases removed from V and 0 bases from J, the gap between germline ends came to 14 bases. The CDR3 has 16 amino acids.